The 25 T cell receptor beta chains given below trace back to one sample, sequenced in a study of blood T cell repertoires in COVID-19. Using immunoSEQ multiplex PCR, the repertoire was profiled, and TCRdb retains in-frame clones only, with some absent. Of approximately 100,000 clones listed, about three quarters are singletons. Sequences were obtained from peripheral blood. Receptor source: a man at least 80 years old with COVID-19, enrolled during active disease.

V is TRBV6-5 and J is TRBJ2-3; 8 nucleotides align to TRBD2. With 0 bases clipped from V and 1 base from J, the junction kept 3 bases outside the gene matches. Germline-derived CDR1 and CDR2 are MNHEY and SVGAGI. The CDR3 totals 16 residues. The CDR3 bases are TGTGCCAGCAGTTACTCGTATAGCGGGGGCACAGATACGCAGTATTTT. The encoded protein is CASSYSYSGGTDTQYF.

The chain has TRBV5-6 and TRBJ2-1; 8 bases line up with TRBD2. The CDR3 has 17 residues. With V trimmed by 7 bases and J by 0 bases, 12 bases remained unmatched. Germline V CDR1 and CDR2: SGHDT, YYEEEE. The CDR3 protein is CASRRFSGESSYNEQFF. CDR3 nucleotides: TGTGCCAGCCGCCGTTTTAGCGGGGAAAGCTCCTACAATGAGCAGTTCTTC.

The chain links TRBV2 to TRBJ2-3; 8 bases align to TRBD2. CDR3 length: 13 residues. Trimming took 7 bases from V and 6 from J; bases not matched to a gene: 6. Per germline, CDR1 SNHLY and CDR2 FYNNEI. This CDR3 reads CASTREERDTQYF. The CDR3 DNA reads as TGTGCCAGCACGCGGGAGGAGAGGGATACGCAGTATTTT.

J is TRBJ2-3 and V is TRBV11-2; D perhaps matches TRBD2 (5 bases). The CDR3 extends over 15 amino acids. V lost 3 bases and J 1 base, leaving 11 bases between the germline ends. Germline-derived CDR1 and CDR2 are SGHAT and FQNNGV. CDR3 protein: CASSFRGLGTDTQYF. Written as DNA, the CDR3 is TGTGCCAGCAGCTTTCGGGGTCTGGGCACAGATACGCAGTATTTT. The full variable domain, its missing parts supplied by reference TRBV11-2 and TRBJ2-3, is EAGVAQSPRYKIIEKRQSVAFWCNPISGHATLYWYQQILGQGPKLLIQFQNNGVVDDSQLPKDRFSAERLKGVDSTLKIQPAKLEDSAVYLCASSFRGLGTDTQYFGPGTRLTVL.

This clone was counted between two and nine times. The genes are TRBV7-3 and TRBJ1-1; no firm D call. The V gene lost 2 bases and the J gene lost 1 base, with 8 bases spanning the gap. The CDR3 sequence is 14 residues long. The germline CDR1 and CDR2 sequences are SGHTA and FQGTGA. CDR3 in amino acids: CASSLQAENTEAFF. CDR3 sequence (DNA): TGTGCCAGCAGCTTACAGGCAGAGAACACTGAAGCTTTCTTT.

This clone has just a few counts. The chain combines TRBV7-9 with TRBJ2-7, with TRBD2 matching 7 bases. This CDR3 is 14 amino acids long. Germline CDR1 reads SEHNR; CDR2 reads FQNEAQ (reference sequence). V was clipped by 5 bases and J by 2 bases; unmatched bases: 6. The CDR3 sequence is CASSLLATTYEQYF. In DNA, the CDR3 is TGTGCCAGCAGCCTACTAGCGACGACCTACGAGCAGTACTTC.

A single count supports this clone. The V gene is TRBV5-1, the J gene TRBJ2-5; possible D gene TRBD2, 7 bases. Germline V lookup: CDR1 SGHRS, CDR2 YFSETQ. V was pared by 0 bases and J by 4 bases, with 13 bases between. The length of the CDR3 is 15 residues. Here the CDR3 DNA reads TGCGCCAGCAGCTTGGCGGGGGGCCGGGGAGAGACCCAGTACTTC. It encodes CASSLAGGRGETQYF.

This clone was observed a handful of times. V and J are TRBV11-2 and TRBJ1-1; TRBD1 agrees at 7 bases. After removal of 3 bases from V and 6 bases from J, the junction contained 4 bases not matched to a gene. Germline V gene sequence: CDR1 SGHAT, CDR2 FQNNGV. The CDR3 sequence is 13 residues long. The CDR3 DNA is TGTGCCAGCAGCTTTGGACAGGCATCTGAAGCTTTCTTT. Its protein is CASSFGQASEAFF.

This clone was detected a few times. This sequence joins TRBV7-2 and TRBJ2-7; 11 positions agree with TRBD1. Germline CDR1 reads SGHTA; CDR2 reads FQGNSA. V gave up 5 bases and J gave up 4 bases; unmatched junction bases: 4. The CDR3 has 14 residues. The DNA for the CDR3 is TGTGCCAGCAGCCGGGGACAGGGGGAGTACGAGCAGTACTTC. Translating gives CASSRGQGEYEQYF. Variable domain in full (rest from reference TRBV7-2 and TRBJ2-7): GAGVSQSPSNKVTEKGKDVELRCDPISGHTALYWYRQSLGQGLEFLIYFQGNSAPDKSGLPSDRFSAERTGGSVSTLTIQRTQQEDSAVYLCASSRGQGEYEQYFGPGTRLTVT.

V usage is TRBV5-3 and J usage is TRBJ2-5, with 11 bases identical to TRBD2. TRBV5-3 is designated an ORF whose function remains uncertain. Trimming cost V 10 bases and J 3 bases; bases outside gene matches: 5. The CDR3 contains 13 residues. DNA of the CDR3: TGTGCCCGTAGCGGGAGGGGGGAAGAGACCCAGTACTTC. It codes for CARSGRGEETQYF.

CDR3 coding DNA: TGTGCCAGCAGCCTGAAGGGGTACAATGAGCAGTTCTTC. Translation: CASSLKGYNEQFF. V is TRBV3-1 (or the pseudogene TRBV3-2) and J is TRBJ2-1; TRBD1 is a possible D gene (5 bases). CDR3 length equals 13 residues. V lost 4 bases, J lost 4 bases, and 8 bases lay in between. Germline V lookup: CDR1 LGHDT, CDR2 YNNKEL (reference sequence).

The rearrangement joins TRBV25-1 to TRBJ2-1; D ambiguous. This CDR3 is built from 11 residues. V dropped 7 bases and J dropped 9 bases, with 10 bases sitting between them. The germline V gene has CDR1 MGHDK and CDR2 SYGVNS. The CDR3 DNA sequence: TGTGCCAGCATGACGAGGCGTGAGCAGTTCTTC. Translating it yields CASMTRREQFF. Full variable domain (missing parts from reference TRBV25-1 and TRBJ2-1): EADIYQTPRYLVIGTGKKITLECSQTMGHDKMYWYQQDPGMELHLIHYSYGVNSTEKGDLSSESTVSRIRTEHFPLTLESARPSHTSQYLCASMTRREQFFGPGTRLTVL.

The gene calls are TRBV19 and TRBJ2-4, with 7 bases matching TRBD1. Germline V gene lookup returns CDR1 LNHDA and CDR2 SQIVND (reference sequence). The CDR3 contains 14 residues. V lost 7 bases and J lost 3; bases outside the gene matches: 6. For the CDR3, the DNA is TGTGCCAGTATGAGGGGGCTTGGCAAAAACATTCAGTACTTC. It encodes CASMRGLGKNIQYF.

The CDR3 DNA follows: TGTGCCAGCAGCCAAGATAGCACTGCGGGGGGGGAGCAGTACTTC. Its translation is CASSQDSTAGGEQYF. The chain carries TRBV3-1 (or the pseudogene TRBV3-2) and TRBJ2-7; TRBD2 matches at 9 bases. Trimming at V came to 0 bases and at J to 7 bases, leaving 7 bases not matched to a gene. Germline V gene lookup returns CDR1 LGHDT and CDR2 YNNKEL (reference sequence). CDR3 length: 15 amino acids.

This clone was seen a few times. V gene TRBV3-1 (or the pseudogene TRBV3-2) combines with J gene TRBJ1-1, with 9 bases that match TRBD1. With 2 bases clipped from V and 0 bases from J, the junction kept 7 bases outside the gene matches. The CDR3 length is 17 residues. The V gene's germline CDR1 is LGHDT and CDR2 YNNKEL (reference sequence). The CDR3 loop reads CASSQNYRGPMNTEAFF. The CDR3 bases are TGTGCCAGCAGCCAAAACTACAGGGGGCCTATGAACACTGAAGCTTTCTTT.

V is TRBV4-1 and J is TRBJ2-2, with D unresolved. CDR1 and CDR2 from the germline V gene are MGHRA and YSYEKL. The germline V and J ends were trimmed by 7 bases and 6 bases, with 12 bases remaining between them. The CDR3 length is 13 residues. The CDR3 loop reads CASTLRISGELFF. The CDR3 nucleotides are TGCGCCAGCACCCTACGAATCTCCGGGGAGCTGTTTTTT.

In this sample, this clone turned up a few times. The V call is TRBV12-3 or TRBV12-4, the J call TRBJ1-1, with a possible D match to TRBD1 (5 bases). V lost 6 bases, J lost 7 bases, and 12 bases lay in between. The CDR3 loop spans 12 amino acids. For the CDR3, the DNA is TGTGCCAGCAGCTACTCTCAGGGTGAAGCTTTCTTT. Translation: CASSYSQGEAFF.

This sequence joins TRBV9 and TRBJ1-3, with 8 positions matching TRBD1. CDR3 size: 17 residues. Per germline, CDR1 SGDLS and CDR2 YYNGEE. Germline trimming cut 4 bases from V and 0 bases from J; bases unmatched to any gene: 9. The CDR3 region is CASSSPGQDRSGNTIYF. CDR3 sequence (DNA): TGTGCCAGCAGCTCTCCGGGACAGGACCGCTCTGGAAACACCATATATTTT. Full variable domain (rest looked up from reference TRBV9 and TRBJ1-3): DSGVTQTPKHLITATGQRVTLRCSPRSGDLSVYWYQQSLDQGLQFLIQYYNGEERAKGNILERFSAQQFPDLHSELNLSSLELGDSALYFCASSSPGQDRSGNTIYFGEGSWLTVV.

The V call is TRBV4-2, the J call TRBJ2-3; unclear D gene. The CDR3 runs 16 residues. The germline V gene encodes CDR1 LGHNA and CDR2 YNFKEQ. Deletions cut 4 bases from V and 0 bases from J, with 14 bases between. The CDR3 DNA follows: TGTGCCAGCAGCCTCCCGGCGGAGTCTAGCACAGATACGCAGTATTTT. Protein sequence: CASSLPAESSTDTQYF.

The chain joins TRBV9 to TRBJ2-3, with 14 bases lining up with TRBD2. Germline CDR1 and CDR2: SGDLS and YYNGEE. The J segment lost 4 bases and the V segment lost 2 bases, leaving 9 bases of the junction unmatched. This CDR3 contains 18 residues. CDR3: CASSVLGLAGGMADTQYF. As DNA, the CDR3 is TGTGCCAGCAGCGTTCTTGGACTAGCGGGAGGAATGGCAGATACGCAGTATTTT.

The chain couples TRBV19 to TRBJ2-1; 13 bases line up with TRBD2. The germline V gene has CDR1 LNHDA and CDR2 SQIVND (reference sequence). Losses at the gene ends were 5 bases for V and 0 bases for J; bases not matched to a gene: 13. This CDR3 has 20 amino acids. The CDR3 DNA sequence: TGTGCCAGTAGTCCCACCCCGGGACTAGCGGGAAAGAGCTCCTACAATGAGCAGTTCTTC. Encoded protein: CASSPTPGLAGKSSYNEQFF.

The J gene is TRBJ2-7, the V gene TRBV28, with 10 bases aligning to TRBD2. Trimming at V came to 3 bases and at J to 5 bases, leaving 7 bases not matched to a gene. Germline V lookup: CDR1 MDHEN, CDR2 SYDVKM. The length of the CDR3 is 15 residues. Here the CDR3 DNA reads TGTGCCAGCAGTTTCCTAAGCGGGAGGGCCGACGAGCAGTACTTC. It encodes CASSFLSGRADEQYF.

This chain uses TRBV6-5 with TRBJ2-2; D may be TRBD2 (6 bases). The CDR3 length is 14 residues. Per the germline V gene, CDR1 is MNHEY and CDR2 is SVGAGI. V was clipped by 7 bases and J by 5 bases, with 14 bases between them. DNA of the CDR3: TGTGCCAGCACCAAGGGAGGACTGACCGGGGAGCTGTTTTTT. This gives the protein CASTKGGLTGELFF.

The V call is TRBV18, the J call TRBJ1-1; perhaps TRBD1 as D (6 bases). Germline assignment: CDR1 KGHSH and CDR2 LQKENI. The CDR3 is 13 residues long. Deletions cut 4 bases from V and 1 base from J, with 7 bases between. The CDR3 loop is CASSQGENTEAFF. CDR3 sequence (DNA): TGTGCCAGCTCACAGGGGGAGAACACTGAAGCTTTCTTT. The variable domain in full, completed from reference TRBV18 and TRBJ1-1, reads NAGVMQNPRHLVRRRGQEARLRCSPMKGHSHVYWYRQLPEEGLKFMVYLQKENIIDESGMPKERFSAEFPKEGPSILRIQQVVRGDSAAYFCASSQGENTEAFFGQGTRLTVV.

This chain links TRBV7-9 with TRBJ2-1, with D possibly matching TRBD2 (5 bases). There are 15 residues in the CDR3. Germline assignment: CDR1 SEHNR and CDR2 FQNEAQ (reference sequence). The V and J ends lost 2 bases and 4 bases respectively, with 12 bases between them. This CDR3 is CASSLTVAIYNEQFF. CDR3 nucleotides: TGTGCCAGCAGCTTAACAGTAGCGATTTACAATGAGCAGTTCTTC.